This TCR beta chain was found in a study of control samples from healthy donors and cancer patients. Profiled with immunoSEQ multiplex PCR; TCRdb holds only in-frame clones, not every one. The sample holds about 200,000 clones, approximately 90% seen once. This CDR3 has 15 residues. CDR1 ENHRY and CDR2 SYGVKD come from the germline V gene. After removal of 0 bases from V and 8 bases from J, the junction contained 6 bases not matched to a gene. This TCR was recovered from a man aged 30-40 years in good health. Sequencing used blood. V usage is TRBV10-3 and J usage is TRBJ2-3, with 9 bases lining up with TRBD2. The CDR3 protein is CAISESAGGVGTQYF. CDR3 DNA sequence: TGTGCCATCAGTGAGTCAGCGGGGGGAGTGGGTACGCAGTATTTT.